These 9 T cell receptor beta chains originate from one sample sequenced in a study of T-cell reconstitution after alpha-beta-depleted transplantation in children. For TCRbeta, the library was prepared with unique molecular identifiers. Each CDR3 protein gets one entry after TCRdb re-called the PCR reads with MiXCR. There are a few hundred thousand distinct CDR3 sequences in the sample; around 13% occur only once, and about 5.4% lies in the top ten. This sample comprised PBMCs from the stem cell graft donor, obtained from the stem cell graft. These receptors were collected from a human donor who donated a stem cell graft to a child with combined immunodeficiency.

The genes are TRBV11-1 and TRBJ2-1; D may correspond to TRBD1 or TRBD2 (5 bases each). There are 16 residues in the CDR3. The ends were cut back, 5 bases at V and 6 bases at J, with 20 bases in the middle. The germline gives CDR1 SGHAT, CDR2 FQDESV (reference sequence). CDR3 sequence: CASSPTGTQWANEQFF. The CDR3 DNA follows: TGTGCCAGCAGCCCTACCGGGACCCAATGGGCCAATGAGCAGTTCTTC.

This clonotype has a handful of counts. The chain carries TRBV9 and TRBJ2-2; 9 nucleotides agree with TRBD1. The ends lost 6 bases at V and 6 bases at J; junction bases unmatched: 6. The CDR3 spans 14 residues. In germline, CDR1 is SGDLS, CDR2 YYNGEE. CDR3 loop: CASTWTGEAGELFF. The CDR3 coding sequence is TGTGCCAGCACTTGGACAGGGGAGGCCGGGGAGCTGTTTTTT.

In this sample, this clonotype turned up a few times. V and J are TRBV7-2 and TRBJ2-3; 7 nucleotides agree with TRBD1. The CDR3 totals 16 residues. The junction had 7 bases not matched to a gene; V was cut back by 1 base and J by 3 bases. Germline CDR1 reads SGHTA; CDR2 reads FQGNSA. Here the CDR3 reads CASSLGGSGGTDTQYF. The CDR3 DNA sequence: TGTGCCAGCAGCTTAGGGGGGTCAGGGGGAACAGATACGCAGTATTTT. Looking up the rest from reference TRBV7-2 and TRBJ2-3 gives the full variable domain: GAGVSQSPSNKVTEKGKDVELRCDPISGHTALYWYRQSLGQGLEFLIYFQGNSAPDKSGLPSDRFSAERTGGSVSTLTIQRTQQEDSAVYLCASSLGGSGGTDTQYFGPGTRLTVL.

The V and J genes are TRBV6-2 or TRBV6-3 and TRBJ1-5; 9 nucleotides line up with TRBD1. With 8 bases clipped from V and 10 bases from J, the junction kept 6 bases outside the gene matches. This CDR3 is 12 amino acids long. Germline V gene lookup returns CDR1 MNHEY and CDR2 SVGEGT. The CDR3 DNA sequence: TGTGCCAGCGGGACAGGGCCCTCTCCCCAGCATTTT. Protein product: CASGTGPSPQHF.

The gene calls are TRBV9 and TRBJ2-5, with 10 bases fitting TRBD2. The CDR3 runs to 18 residues. The junction had 13 bases not matched to a gene; V was cut back by 0 bases and J by 5 bases. CDR1 is SGDLS, CDR2 YYNGEE, per germline. The CDR3: CASSVAAAGGSVLETQYF. The CDR3 coding sequence is TGTGCCAGCAGCGTAGCCGCAGCGGGGGGGTCAGTTTTGGAGACCCAGTACTTC.

The CDR3 loop reads CSARLRTGGLIYDSNQPQHF. In DNA, the CDR3 is TGCAGTGCTAGACTGCGGACAGGGGGCTTGATATACGATAGCAATCAGCCCCAGCATTTT. The genes are TRBV20-1 and TRBJ1-5; 11 nucleotides line up with TRBD1. The CDR3 consists of 20 residues. V was pared by 2 bases and J by 0 bases, with 15 bases of the junction left unmatched. Germline V lookup: CDR1 DFQATT, CDR2 SNEGSKA (reference sequence).

The rearrangement uses TRBV12-3 or TRBV12-4 and TRBJ2-2; possibly TRBD1 for D (6 bases). CDR3 size: 17 residues. Trimming stripped 8 bases from V and 2 bases from J, with 21 bases between. The CDR3 bases are TGTGCCAGCGGCCCGTGGCTTGGACAGACCAACACCGGGGAGCTGTTTTTT. Translated: CASGPWLGQTNTGELFF.

This clonotype occurred many times. The chain employs TRBV6-5 and TRBJ2-3; tentatively, D is TRBD1 (6 bases). The CDR3 totals 15 residues. V dropped 0 bases and J dropped 3 bases, with 10 bases sitting between them. Germline assignment: CDR1 MNHEY and CDR2 SVGAGI. The CDR3 bases are TGTGCCAGCAGTTACTCCCGACAGGCAACAGATACGCAGTATTTT. This gives the protein CASSYSRQATDTQYF.

The chain recombines TRBV15 with TRBJ2-4; the match to TRBD2 covers 7 bases. The V gene's germline CDR1 is LNHNV and CDR2 YYDKDF (reference sequence). The ends lost 0 bases at V and 0 bases at J; junction bases unmatched: 5. The CDR3 length is 17 residues. The CDR3 protein is CATSRDWEGRAKNIQYF. Here the CDR3 DNA reads TGTGCCACCAGCAGAGATTGGGAGGGCCGAGCCAAAAACATTCAGTACTTC.